A single sample is the source of the 24 T cell receptor beta chains below, sequenced in a study of cytomegalovirus exposure and HLA in healthy donors. The PCR contained 60 Vbeta and 13 Jbeta primers. Profiled with immunoSEQ multiplex PCR; TCRdb holds only in-frame clones, not every one. The table has around 190,000 clones, approximately 80% seen once. Sequencing was carried out using PBMCs. The receptors originated from a woman aged 40 to 50 in good health and CMV-seronegative.

The chain has TRBV5-1 and TRBJ2-7, with TRBD2 matching 12 bases. The germline V gene has CDR1 SGHRS and CDR2 YFSETQ. V shed 3 bases and J 2 bases; nucleotides not matched to a gene: 6. The CDR3 totals 16 residues. CDR3 sequence reads: CASSSLAGGPAYEQYF. The CDR3 DNA sequence: TGCGCCAGCAGCTCCCTAGCGGGAGGGCCGGCCTACGAGCAGTACTTC.

This rearrangement joins TRBV5-6 to TRBJ2-2, with D possibly TRBD1 on 8 matching bases. V was cut by 4 bases and J by 6 bases, with 16 bases left in between. The germline V gene has CDR1 SGHDT and CDR2 YYEEEE. This CDR3 has 15 residues. The CDR3 coding sequence is TGTGCCAGCAGCGTAACACAGGGGGGGTCCGGGGAGCTGTTTTTT. It encodes CASSVTQGGSGELFF.

This chain joins TRBV7-3 and TRBJ1-1; 7 bases are a match to TRBD1. Looked up from germline, CDR1 is SGHTA and CDR2 is FQGTGA. The CDR3 contains 13 residues. V shed 5 bases and J 5 bases; nucleotides not matched to a gene: 5. The CDR3 region is CASSPSRGTEAFF. The CDR3 region has the DNA TGTGCCAGCAGCCCAAGCAGGGGGACTGAAGCTTTCTTT.

The gene calls are TRBV5-1 and TRBJ1-1, with D perhaps TRBD1 (6 bases). V was trimmed by 1 base and J by 4 bases, leaving 14 bases between them. Germline CDR1 SGHRS, CDR2 YFSETQ. This CDR3 spans 15 amino acids. The CDR3 sequence is CASSLKQGSVTEAFF. The CDR3 DNA reads as TGCGCCAGCAGCTTGAAACAGGGTTCGGTCACTGAAGCTTTCTTT.

The chain couples TRBV4-3 to TRBJ1-2; TRBD1 matches 7 bases. Germline V gene data show CDR1 as LGHNA and CDR2 as YSLEER. The CDR3 is made up of 19 amino acids. The V and J ends lost 0 bases and 4 bases, in that order; junction bases with no gene match: 17. The CDR3 nucleotides read TGCGCCAGCAGCCAAGATAGAGGGGGCCCCCGGGACACGGGCTATGGCTACACCTTC. Protein: CASSQDRGGPRDTGYGYTF.

V usage is TRBV15 and J usage is TRBJ2-7, with 9 bases matching TRBD1. The germline V gene has CDR1 LNHNV and CDR2 YYDKDF (reference sequence). V shed 4 bases, J shed 3 bases, and the junction held 4 bases outside the gene matches. The CDR3 runs 14 residues. This CDR3 reads CATSNRDRDYEQYF. CDR3 nucleotides: TGTGCCACCAGCAACCGGGACAGGGACTACGAGCAGTACTTC.

The chain links TRBV6-6 to TRBJ2-3, with D hard to call. Germline V lookup: CDR1 MNHNY, CDR2 SVGAGI (reference sequence). V was shortened by 4 bases and J by 7 bases, with 6 bases between the two germline ends. This CDR3 spans 11 amino acids. The CDR3 region has the DNA TGTGCCAGCAGTTCCCCAAATACGCAGTATTTT. It is translated as CASSSPNTQYF.

The chain uses TRBV2 and TRBJ2-7, with 8 bases matching TRBD1. The V gene end was trimmed by 2 bases and the J gene end by 2 bases; junction bases not matched to a gene: 11. The CDR3 runs 17 residues. Germline assignment: CDR1 SNHLY and CDR2 FYNNEI. CDR3 sequence (DNA): TGTGCCAGCAGTGAACGCCCCGGGACAGGAGGTCCCTACGAGCAGTACTTC. Its translation: CASSERPGTGGPYEQYF.

J is TRBJ1-5 and V is TRBV7-9; D not certain. This CDR3 is built from 13 residues. The ends were cut back, 1 base at V and 5 bases at J, with 6 bases in the middle. Germline CDR1 SEHNR, CDR2 FQNEAQ (reference sequence). CDR3 amino acids: CASSLGGYQPQHF. The CDR3 DNA follows: TGTGCCAGCAGCTTAGGCGGGTATCAGCCCCAGCATTTT.

The genes are TRBV11-2 and TRBJ2-1; 7 bases align to TRBD2. The length of the CDR3 is 11 residues. The J segment lost 10 bases and the V segment lost 8 bases, leaving 5 bases of the junction unmatched. Germline CDR1 SGHAT, CDR2 FQNNGV. The chain's CDR3 is CASSRGGEQFF. The DNA of the CDR3 is TGTGCCAGCTCCCGGGGAGGGGAGCAGTTCTTC.

The chain links TRBV21-1 to TRBJ2-7; TRBD1 is the table's D call, not checked against the DNA. TRBV21-1 is tagged as a pseudogene. The CDR3 has 18 residues. CDR3 sequence: CASSKAPWGPGEGYEQYF. The CDR3 DNA sequence: TGTGCCAGCAGCAAAGCCCCCTGGGGGCCCGGCGAGGGCTACGAGCAGTACTTC.

V gene TRBV6-4 combines with J gene TRBJ2-1; 14 bases match TRBD2. Germline values: CDR1 MRHNA, CDR2 SNTAGT. V trimming: 7 bases; J trimming: 3 bases; junction bases outside the gene matches: 11. This CDR3 contains 18 residues. CDR3 sequence: CASTPGRLAGGDYNEQFF. As DNA, the CDR3 is TGTGCCAGCACCCCGGGACGACTAGCGGGGGGGGACTACAATGAGCAGTTCTTC.

The chain uses TRBV6-1 and TRBJ2-2; D gene ambiguous. This CDR3 has 15 amino acids. Germline lookup yields CDR1 MNHNS and CDR2 SASEGT. With 7 bases removed from V and 7 bases from J, the gap between germline ends came to 19 bases. The CDR3, as DNA: TGTGCCAGCATCGGTGGGCCCTATAGTATCGGGGAGCTGTTTTTT. Translated: CASIGGPYSIGELFF.

This clone was detected a few times. The V call is TRBV6-1, the J call TRBJ2-3, with D uncertain. The CDR3 is 13 residues long. V was clipped by 2 bases and J by 3 bases, with 6 bases between them. Per the germline V gene, CDR1 is MNHNS and CDR2 is SASEGT. The CDR3 region is CASSEPATDTQYF. The CDR3 DNA follows: TGTGCCAGCAGTGAACCCGCGACAGATACGCAGTATTTT.

This chain uses TRBV6-6 with TRBJ2-7; 7 bases line up with TRBD2. CDR1 and CDR2 from the germline V gene are MNHNY and SVGAGI (reference sequence). V lost 4 bases to trimming and J lost 0 bases; unmatched junction nucleotides: 9. The CDR3 is 16 amino acids. CDR3 sequence reads: CASSSFTSANSYEQYF. In DNA, the CDR3 is TGTGCCAGCAGTTCATTCACTAGCGCTAACTCCTACGAGCAGTACTTC.

This clone was seen more than once but under ten times. The CDR3 bases are TGTGCCATCAGTGAGCCCGGACCACGGAGGGCCGGGGAGCTGTTTTTT. Its protein product is CAISEPGPRRAGELFF. The chain carries TRBV10-3 and TRBJ2-2, with D possibly TRBD2 on 6 matching bases. The V and J ends lost 2 bases and 6 bases respectively, with 16 bases between them. The CDR3 extends over 16 amino acids. CDR1 is ENHRY, CDR2 SYGVKD, per germline.

This clone was seen just once. The CDR3 DNA reads TGTGCCAGCCCGGGACTAGCGGGAGGAGCCGGCACAGATACGCAGTATTTT. Encoded protein: CASPGLAGGAGTDTQYF. The rearrangement joins TRBV5-4 to TRBJ2-3, with 15 bases matching TRBD2. CDR1 SGHNT and CDR2 YYREEE come from the germline V gene (reference sequence). J lost 1 base, V lost 7 bases, and 7 bases had no gene match. This CDR3 spans 17 amino acids.

This rearrangement joins TRBV7-9 to TRBJ2-1; D uncertain. Germline CDR1 is SEHNR and CDR2 is FQNEAQ (reference sequence). This CDR3 comprises 13 residues. V was cut by 1 base and J by 6 bases, with 7 bases left in between. The CDR3 spells CASSLDSFNEQFF. CDR3 nucleotide sequence: TGTGCCAGCAGCTTAGACAGTTTCAATGAGCAGTTCTTC.

This clone was observed once. The rearrangement links TRBV14 to TRBJ2-3; tentative D call: TRBD1 (5 bases). The CDR3 covers 17 residues. In germline, CDR1 is SGHDN, CDR2 FVKESK. V lost 3 bases, J lost 6 bases, and 22 bases lay in between. Here the CDR3 reads CASSHHRNSPKGDTQYF. CDR3 nucleotides: TGTGCCAGCAGCCATCATCGGAATAGCCCGAAGGGGGATACGCAGTATTTT.

V and J are TRBV5-1 and TRBJ2-1; 11 bases agree with TRBD2. Looked up from germline, CDR1 is SGHRS and CDR2 is YFSETQ. This CDR3 contains 20 residues. The V segment lost 0 bases and the J segment 7 bases; nucleotides outside the gene matches: 18. The CDR3 DNA reads as TGCGCCAGCAGCTTGGTACCCCCGGGACTAGCGGTCCTTCTCGGGAATGAGCAGTTCTTC. Translation gives CASSLVPPGLAVLLGNEQFF.

The genes are TRBV11-3 and TRBJ2-2; 8 bases line up with TRBD2. Looked up from germline, CDR1 is SGHNT and CDR2 is YENEEA. Germline trimming cut 5 bases from V and 3 bases from J; bases unmatched to any gene: 5. This CDR3 is built from 15 residues. In DNA form, the CDR3 reads TGTGCCAGCAGCACCGGGACTAGTCACACCGGGGAGCTGTTTTTT. This encodes CASSTGTSHTGELFF.

The gene calls are TRBV9 and TRBJ2-1; TRBD1 matches at 9 bases. From germline, CDR1 is SGDLS and CDR2 YYNGEE. The CDR3 contains 14 residues. With V trimmed by 0 bases and J by 8 bases, 3 bases remained unmatched. The CDR3 is CASSVGGDRDEQFF. DNA for the CDR3: TGTGCCAGCAGCGTAGGAGGGGACAGGGATGAGCAGTTCTTC.

The rearrangement links TRBV7-3 to TRBJ1-2; D not resolved. V dropped 4 bases and J dropped 7 bases, with 19 bases sitting between them. Germline V lookup: CDR1 SGHTA, CDR2 FQGTGA. The CDR3 is made up of 15 amino acids. CDR3 coding DNA: TGTGCCAGCAGCTCGGCGGTATCAAATTTAGGTGGCTACACCTTC. This sequence encodes CASSSAVSNLGGYTF.

The rearrangement uses TRBV30 and TRBJ2-1; 9 positions match TRBD2. This CDR3 has 13 residues. Losses at the gene ends were 3 bases for V and 10 bases for J; bases not matched to a gene: 7. The germline V gene has CDR1 GTSNPN and CDR2 SVGIG (reference sequence). The CDR3, as DNA: TGTGCCTGGAGAGTAGCGGGAGTTGGCGAGCAGTTCTTC. This sequence encodes CAWRVAGVGEQFF.